The T cell receptor beta chain described here comes from a study of blood T cell repertoires in COVID-19. Repertoires were generated with immunoSEQ multiplex PCR, while TCRdb's copy carries only in-frame clones and drops some. The sample shows 150,000 to 180,000 clones, roughly 81% of them seen only once. Germline V gene data show CDR1 as MNHNY and CDR2 as SVGAGI (reference sequence). V was pared by 0 bases and J by 7 bases, with 10 bases between. This CDR3 contains 14 residues. This TCR came from an older woman with COVID-19, enrolled during active disease. The chain couples TRBV6-6 to TRBJ1-5; D might be TRBD1 (5 bases). Sequenced: peripheral blood. The CDR3 is CASSYSPHRQPQHF. The CDR3 DNA follows: TGTGCCAGCAGTTACTCGCCCCACAGGCAGCCCCAGCATTTT.